These 10 T cell receptor beta chains were all obtained from the same sample, sequenced in a study of low-dose radiotherapy and immunotherapy resistance in tumors. Sample time point: after trial treatment. Treatment denoted: LDRT plus nivolumab, ipilimumab, low-dose cyclophosphamide and aspirin (RACIN trial). Both TCRalpha and TCRbeta chains were reverse transcribed with V-gene-specific primers. Amplification of TCRs used a constant-region primer and V-primer adapter for roughly 21 PCR cycles. TCRdb analysed the reads with MiXCR anew, one entry per CDR3 protein. The data contain more than 90,000 distinct CDR3 sequences, around 20% of them singletons. This specimen consisted of PBMCs, obtained after low-dose radiotherapy plus immunotherapy. These receptors all come from a male donor with prostate cancer.

This clonotype has a single count. A much larger clone is a single base away; this may be a read error. V usage is TRBV20-1 and J usage is TRBJ2-1; D tentatively fits TRBD1 or TRBD2 (5 bases each). The CDR3 totals 12 residues. V dropped 7 bases and J dropped 13 bases, with 20 bases sitting between them. CDR1 is DFQATT and CDR2 is SNEGSKA in the germline V gene (reference sequence). CDR3 bases: TGCAGTGGGGCAGGGTTGGGAGAGACCCAGTTCTTC. Translation gives CSGAGLGETQFF.

This clonotype appeared a few times. This chain links TRBV20-1 with TRBJ2-2; TRBD2 might be the D (6 bases). Trimming took 3 bases from V and 6 from J, leaving 11 bases between them. This CDR3 contains 13 residues. From germline, CDR1 is DFQATT and CDR2 SNEGSKA (reference sequence). CDR3 region: CSARAGRPGELFF. CDR3 DNA: TGCAGTGCTAGGGCGGGAAGGCCCGGGGAGCTGTTTTTT.

In this sample, this clonotype turned up many times. This chain connects TRBV29-1 to TRBJ2-3; the match to TRBD2 covers 11 bases. This CDR3 has 14 amino acids. Germline CDR1 reads SQVTM; CDR2 reads ANQGSEA. V was clipped by 6 bases and J by 2 bases; unmatched bases: 4. The CDR3 DNA reads TGCAGCGTACGACTAGCGGGGAACACAGATACGCAGTATTTT. Protein sequence: CSVRLAGNTDTQYF.

Points on this clonotype: This likely stems from a read error, as it lies one base from a far larger clone. This rearrangement joins TRBV13 to TRBJ2-5; D not resolved. Germline CDR1 is PRHDT and CDR2 is FYEKMQ (reference sequence). This CDR3 region has 13 residues. The CDR3 loop is CASFRTNQKTQYF. CDR3 sequence (DNA): TGTGCCAGCTTCCGCACTAACCAAAAGACCCAGTACTTC.

The J gene is TRBJ1-5, the V gene TRBV5-5; D uncertain. This CDR3 spans 16 amino acids. V dropped 0 bases and J dropped 0 bases, with 10 bases sitting between them. In germline, CDR1 is SGHKS, CDR2 YYEKEE (reference sequence). CDR3 coding DNA: TGTGCCAGCAGCTTGGCGTTGCGACGTAGCAATCAGCCCCAGCATTTT. Its translation is CASSLALRRSNQPQHF.

V usage is TRBV20-1 and J usage is TRBJ2-1; D gene ambiguous. Between the trimmed V and J ends, which lost 2 bases and 6 bases, there was a span of 14 bases. CDR1 is DFQATT and CDR2 is SNEGSKA in the germline V gene (reference sequence). The CDR3 runs 14 residues. CDR3: CSARSPTALNEQFF. The CDR3 region has the DNA TGCAGTGCTAGATCACCCACGGCCCTCAATGAGCAGTTCTTC.

This clonotype came up many times. The chain carries TRBV5-1 and TRBJ2-3, with 14 bases lining up with TRBD2. Trimming took 4 bases from V and 4 from J; bases not matched to a gene: 5. Per the germline V gene, CDR1 is SGHRS and CDR2 is YFSETQ. The CDR3 contains 16 residues. CDR3 residues: CASSPRLAGGSDTQYF. CDR3 sequence (DNA): TGCGCCAGCAGCCCACGACTAGCGGGGGGGTCAGATACGCAGTATTTT.

This clonotype was seen at least ten times. This chain uses TRBV10-2 with TRBJ2-1, with unresolved D. V was pared by 6 bases and J by 7 bases, with 13 bases between. In germline, CDR1 is WSHSY, CDR2 SAAADI. The CDR3 has 13 amino acids. CDR3 amino acids: CASRDMLGNEQFF. CDR3 in DNA: TGCGCCAGCAGGGATATGCTAGGGAATGAGCAGTTCTTC.

Many counts were recorded for this clonotype. This chain links TRBV12-3 or TRBV12-4 with TRBJ1-4; perhaps TRBD1 as D (6 bases). V lost 6 bases and J 3 bases, leaving 14 bases between the germline ends. This CDR3 spans 15 amino acids. CDR3 bases: TGTGCCAGCAGACGATCAGGGGCGGCTAATGAAAAACTGTTTTTT. The encoded protein is CASRRSGAANEKLFF.

This clonotype was seen ten or more times. The chain employs TRBV11-2 and TRBJ2-1; TRBD2 matches 7 bases. The CDR3 is 15 amino acids. V gave up 5 bases and J gave up 9 bases; unmatched junction bases: 13. Germline loops: CDR1 SGHAT, CDR2 FQNNGV. The CDR3 nucleotides are TGTGCCAGCAGCACCGGGACTACTACTTCAGGTGAGCAGTTCTTC. It encodes CASSTGTTTSGEQFF.